This T cell receptor beta chain stems from a study of shared clonotypes between healthy human individuals. Study in general: Used for every donor were three CD4 naive, three CD4 memory, two CD8 naive and one CD8 memory plate. The study's findings and limits: In the sorted subsets, rarefaction showed sequencing was incomplete despite large depth. Naive CD4 clonotypes overlapped across a handful of donors at about 5.2%.

V gave up 10 bases and J gave up 2 bases; unmatched junction bases: 8. The germline CDR1 and CDR2 sequences are SGHTA and FQGNSA. This CDR3 has 14 amino acids. A note on this clone: Its antigen remains unknown.

It was at deep level that the assay was run. Produced via immunoSEQ multiplex PCR; TCRdb's table is partial and in-frame only. The repertoire holds some 2 million clones, with 85% to 95% as singletons. The V and J genes are TRBV7-2 and TRBJ2-7, with 10 bases lining up with TRBD1. Sequencing input: naive CD4+ T cells sorted from blood. This sample's subset: CD45RA+ positively selected. This clonotype was sampled from a young man in good health. The CDR3 region has the DNA TGTGCCATTAACCGGGACAGGGGTCCCTACGAGCAGTACTTC. It encodes CAINRDRGPYEQYF. Based on the CDR3 plus reference TRBV7-2 and TRBJ2-7, the full variable domain is GAGVSQSPSNKVTEKGKDVELRCDPISGHTALYWYRQSLGQGLEFLIYFQGNSAPDKSGLPSDRFSAERTGGSVSTLTIQRTQQEDSAVYLCAINRDRGPYEQYFGPGTRLTVT.